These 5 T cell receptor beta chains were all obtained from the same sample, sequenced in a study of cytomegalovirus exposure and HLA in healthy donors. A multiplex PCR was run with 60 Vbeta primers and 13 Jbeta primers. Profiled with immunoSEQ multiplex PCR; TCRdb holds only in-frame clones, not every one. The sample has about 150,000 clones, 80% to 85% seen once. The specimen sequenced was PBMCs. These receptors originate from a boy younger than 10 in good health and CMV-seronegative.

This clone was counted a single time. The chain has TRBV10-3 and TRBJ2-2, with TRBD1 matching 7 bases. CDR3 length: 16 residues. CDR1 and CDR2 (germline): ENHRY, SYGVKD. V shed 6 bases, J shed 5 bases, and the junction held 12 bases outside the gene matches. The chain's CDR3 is CAISSRRQGQTGELFF. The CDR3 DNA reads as TGTGCCATCAGCTCACGACGACAGGGCCAGACCGGGGAGCTGTTTTTT.

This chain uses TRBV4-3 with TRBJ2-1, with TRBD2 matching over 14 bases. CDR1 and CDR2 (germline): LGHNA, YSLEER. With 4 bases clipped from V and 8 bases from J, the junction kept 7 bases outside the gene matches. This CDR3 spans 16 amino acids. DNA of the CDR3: TGCGCCAGCAGCCGAAATCGACTAGCGGGAGGGTATGAGCAGTTCTTC. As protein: CASSRNRLAGGYEQFF.

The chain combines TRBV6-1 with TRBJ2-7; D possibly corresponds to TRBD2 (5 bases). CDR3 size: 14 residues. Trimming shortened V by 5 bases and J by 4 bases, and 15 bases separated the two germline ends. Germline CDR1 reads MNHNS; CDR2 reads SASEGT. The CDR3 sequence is CASSTLGLGYEQYV. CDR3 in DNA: TGTGCCAGCAGTACTCTAGGACTGGGGTACGAGCAGTACGTC.

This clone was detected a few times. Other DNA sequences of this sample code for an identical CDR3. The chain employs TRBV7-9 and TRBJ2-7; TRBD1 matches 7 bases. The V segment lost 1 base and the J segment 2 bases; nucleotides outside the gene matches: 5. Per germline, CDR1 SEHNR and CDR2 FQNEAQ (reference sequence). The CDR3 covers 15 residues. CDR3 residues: CASSLGQGDTYEQYF. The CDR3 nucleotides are TGTGCCAGCAGCTTAGGGCAGGGGGACACCTACGAGCAGTACTTC.

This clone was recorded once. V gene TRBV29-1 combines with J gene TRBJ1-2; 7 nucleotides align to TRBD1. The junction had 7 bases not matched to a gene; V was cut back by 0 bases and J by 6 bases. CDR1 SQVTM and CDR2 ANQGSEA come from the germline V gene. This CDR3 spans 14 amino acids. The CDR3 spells CSVEEGWGQNGYTF. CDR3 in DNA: TGCAGCGTTGAAGAAGGGTGGGGACAGAATGGCTACACCTTC.